These 10 T cell receptor beta chains share one sample of origin, sequenced in a study of regulatory T cells in long-lasting Graves disease. Building the TCR beta libraries relied on iRepertoire HTBI primers, and CDR3 regions underwent Arm-PCR. Using its own MiXCR run on the multiplex PCR reads, TCRdb lists one record per CDR3 protein. The sample lists some 470,000 distinct CDR3 sequences, under 25% occurring once. As for time point: persistent/refractory GD, antithyroid drugs over 5 years with positive TRAb. The TCR library was prepared using RNA isolated from PBMCs. This sample comprised peripheral blood mononuclear cells (PBMCs), obtained when the disease was refractory, from a patient treated with antithyroid drugs. Receptors were obtained from a female donor with Graves disease.

This clonotype occurred once. The chain couples TRBV27 to TRBJ1-5; TRBD1 matches at 8 bases. Unmatched junction bases numbered 4, after V lost 4 bases and J lost 5 bases. CDR3 length: 14 residues. CDR1 is MNHEY and CDR2 is SMNVEV in the germline V gene (reference sequence). The CDR3 sequence: CASSSTGADQPQHF. DNA for the CDR3: TGTGCCAGCAGTTCGACAGGGGCCGATCAGCCCCAGCATTTT.

This clonotype was observed many times. The chain has TRBV20-1 and TRBJ1-5, with 8 bases aligning to TRBD1. Germline lookup yields CDR1 DFQATT and CDR2 SNEGSKA (reference sequence). The junction had 7 bases not matched to a gene; V was cut back by 2 bases and J by 4 bases. The CDR3 covers 15 residues. The CDR3 reads CSARPQGAWNQPQHF. In DNA form, the CDR3 reads TGCAGTGCTAGACCGCAGGGGGCGTGGAATCAGCCCCAGCATTTT.

This clonotype was counted many times. DNA of the CDR3: TGTGCCAGCAGCTTATATCTAGGTGGGGTTTCCTCCTACGAGCAGTACTTC. As protein: CASSLYLGGVSSYEQYF. The J gene is TRBJ2-7, the V gene TRBV7-8; D not resolved. With 2 bases removed from V and 0 bases from J, the gap between germline ends came to 17 bases. The CDR3 covers 17 residues. Germline-derived CDR1 and CDR2 are SGHVS and FQNEAQ.

On this clonotype itself: A much bigger clone sits one base away, suggesting this may be a read error. V gene TRBV7-8 combines with J gene TRBJ2-5; D ambiguous. Germline V gives CDR1 SGHVS, CDR2 FQNEAQ. V dropped 4 bases and J dropped 2 bases, with 11 bases sitting between them. The CDR3 consists of 14 residues. The CDR3 sequence: CASSSAEEQETQYF. The CDR3 DNA reads TGTGCCAGCAGCTCAGCAGAGGAACAAGAGACCCAGTACTTC.

The chain recombines TRBV20-1 with TRBJ2-7, with 7 positions matching TRBD1. The CDR3 sequence is 14 residues long. The ends lost 0 bases at V and 3 bases at J; junction bases unmatched: 5. Germline CDR1 reads DFQATT; CDR2 reads SNEGSKA (reference sequence). The CDR3: CSARDRGPDYEQYF. The CDR3 DNA reads as TGCAGTGCTAGAGATAGGGGGCCAGACTACGAGCAGTACTTC.

The CDR3 DNA follows: TGCGCCAGCAGCCAAGTTAGTCCGGACAGAGGCTATGGCTACACCTTC. It codes for CASSQVSPDRGYGYTF. V gene TRBV4-1 combines with J gene TRBJ1-2; tentatively, D is TRBD1 (6 bases). The germline V gene encodes CDR1 MGHRA and CDR2 YSYEKL. The length of the CDR3 is 16 residues. V shed 1 base and J shed 4 bases, with 16 bases lying between them.

This clonotype was recorded many times. The CDR3 reads CASRLRWTGGGEKLFF. DNA for the CDR3: TGTGCCAGCAGACTAAGGTGGACAGGGGGAGGTGAAAAACTGTTTTTT. This chain connects TRBV28 to TRBJ1-4; 10 bases are shared with TRBD1. This CDR3 spans 16 amino acids. Losses at the gene ends were 6 bases for V and 7 bases for J; bases not matched to a gene: 11. Germline lookup yields CDR1 MDHEN and CDR2 SYDVKM.

In its sample, this clonotype was seen many times. The rearrangement joins TRBV12-3 or TRBV12-4 to TRBJ1-4; D gene ambiguous. The CDR3 consists of 14 residues. The V end lost 8 bases, the J end lost 0 bases, and 10 bases lay between the germline ends. CDR3 region: CASSGRTTNEKLFF. The DNA of the CDR3 is TGTGCCAGCTCAGGACGGACAACTAATGAAAAACTGTTTTTT.

Only a few counts were recorded for this clonotype. The J gene is TRBJ2-1, the V gene TRBV28; 8 bases match TRBD1. Germline V gene data show CDR1 as MDHEN and CDR2 as SYDVKM. This CDR3 contains 15 residues. J was trimmed by 0 bases and V by 4 bases; bases with no gene match: 2. Written as DNA, the CDR3 is TGTGCCAGCAGTTGGGACAGGAGCTCCTACAATGAGCAGTTCTTC. It translates to CASSWDRSSYNEQFF.

This clonotype was found a few times. The CDR3 here is CASSQDQGSYEQYF. The CDR3 coding sequence is TGTGCCAGCTCACAAGATCAGGGCTCCTACGAGCAGTACTTC. This sequence joins TRBV18 and TRBJ2-7, with a weak D call TRBD1 (5 bases). CDR1 KGHSH and CDR2 LQKENI come from the germline V gene. This CDR3 is built from 14 residues. Trimming stripped 4 bases from V and 0 bases from J, with 10 bases between.